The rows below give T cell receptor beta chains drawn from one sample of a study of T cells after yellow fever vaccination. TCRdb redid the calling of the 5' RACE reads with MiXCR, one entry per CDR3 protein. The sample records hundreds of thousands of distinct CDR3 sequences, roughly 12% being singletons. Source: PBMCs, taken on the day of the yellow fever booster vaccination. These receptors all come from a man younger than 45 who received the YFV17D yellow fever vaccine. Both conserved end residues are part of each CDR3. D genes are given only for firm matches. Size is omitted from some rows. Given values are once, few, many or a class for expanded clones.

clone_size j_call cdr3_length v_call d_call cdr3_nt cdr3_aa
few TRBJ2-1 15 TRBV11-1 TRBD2 TGTGCCAGCAGCCCTCGGACTAGCGGTCACAATGAGCAGTTCTTC CASSPRTSGHNEQFF
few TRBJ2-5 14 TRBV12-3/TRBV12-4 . TGTGCCAGCAGTTACCGTGGGGGATTTGAGACCCAGTACTTC CASSYRGGFETQYF
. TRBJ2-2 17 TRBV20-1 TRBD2 TGCAGTGCTAGAGGAAATAGCGGGAGCCACTCGGGCGGGGAGCTGTTTTTT CSARGNSGSHSGGELFF
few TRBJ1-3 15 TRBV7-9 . TGTGCCAGCAGCGTAGCTCCGGGCCCGGGAAACACCATATATTTT CASSVAPGPGNTIYF
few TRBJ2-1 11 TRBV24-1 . TGTGCCACCAGTGATAAATGGGAGCAGTTCTTC CATSDKWEQFF
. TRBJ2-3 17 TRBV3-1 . TGTGCCAGCAGCCAAACCAGACCCGCAATGGGCACAGATACGCAGTATTTT CASSQTRPAMGTDTQYF
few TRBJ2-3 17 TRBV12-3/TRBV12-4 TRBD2 TGTGCCAGCAGCCGAGCGGGAGGGCAGACTAGCACAGATACGCAGTATTTT CASSRAGGQTSTDTQYF
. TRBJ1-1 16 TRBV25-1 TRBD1 TGTGCCAGCAGTGAATTTTTCGGACAGGGAAGGACTGAAGCTTTCTTT CASSEFFGQGRTEAFF
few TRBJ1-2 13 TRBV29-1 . TGCAGCGTTGAAGTGGCAGGGGCCGGTGGCTACACCTTC CSVEVAGAGGYTF
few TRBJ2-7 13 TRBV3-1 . TGTGCCAGCAGCCAAGCCTTTTCCTACGAGCAGTACTTC CASSQAFSYEQYF
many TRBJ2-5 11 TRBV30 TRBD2 TGTGCCTGGAAGCGGGGCCAGACCCAGTACTTC CAWKRGQTQYF
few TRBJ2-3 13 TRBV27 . TGTGCCAGCATGGACTCCCCTCATAATACGCAGTATTTT CASMDSPHNTQYF
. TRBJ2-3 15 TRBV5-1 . TGCGCCAGCAGCTTGGCCTATGGCGTCACAGATACGCAGTATTTT CASSLAYGVTDTQYF
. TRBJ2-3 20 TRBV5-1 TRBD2 TGCGCCAGCAGCCATTATGCCGGGACTATAAGGCAAACTAGCACAGATACGCAGTATTTT CASSHYAGTIRQTSTDTQYF
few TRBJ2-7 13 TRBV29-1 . TGCAGCGTCACCGGACGGCAGAGCTACGAGCAGTACTTC CSVTGRQSYEQYF
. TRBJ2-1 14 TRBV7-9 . TGTGCCAGCAGCTTGAGGTACGGCGACAATGAGCAGTTCTTC CASSLRYGDNEQFF
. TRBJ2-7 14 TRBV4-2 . TGTGCCAGCAGCCAAGATTCCAGCAGGTCCGAGCAGTACTTC CASSQDSSRSEQYF
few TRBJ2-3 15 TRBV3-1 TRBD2 TGTGCCAGCAGCCACCTAGCGGGAGAGGCAGATACGCAGTATTTT CASSHLAGEADTQYF
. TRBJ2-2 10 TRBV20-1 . TGCAGTGCTAAGGGCGGGGAGCTGTTTTTT CSAKGGELFF
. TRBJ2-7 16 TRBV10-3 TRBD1 TGTGCCACCTACGGACAGGACGGGACCAACCACTACGAGCAGTACTTC CATYGQDGTNHYEQYF
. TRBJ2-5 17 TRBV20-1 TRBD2 TGCAGTGCTAGAGATCTGAGACTAGCGGGGTACCAAGAGACCCAGTACTTC CSARDLRLAGYQETQYF
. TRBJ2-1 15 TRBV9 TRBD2 TGTGCCAGCAGCGTAGTTGGGGCGGGAGACAATGAGCAGTTCTTC CASSVVGAGDNEQFF
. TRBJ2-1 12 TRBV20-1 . TGCAGTGCTAGATCCTCCTTGGATGAGCAGTTCTTC CSARSSLDEQFF
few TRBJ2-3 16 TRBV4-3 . TGCGCCAGCAGCCAAGAAATGGTGGGAGTGTCAGATACGCAGTATTTT CASSQEMVGVSDTQYF
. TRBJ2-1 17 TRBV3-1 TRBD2 TGTGCCAGCAGCCAAGATCGTTCGCTAGCGGCCTACAATGAGCAGTTCTTC CASSQDRSLAAYNEQFF
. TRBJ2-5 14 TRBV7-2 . TGTGCCAGCAGCCTTATACAGCTCCAAGAGACCCAGTACTTC CASSLIQLQETQYF
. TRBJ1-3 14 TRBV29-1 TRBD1 TGCAGCGTTGACACGACAGGGTCAGGAAACACCATATATTTT CSVDTTGSGNTIYF
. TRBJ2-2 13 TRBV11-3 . TGTGCCAGCAGCACGACAGGAGTCGGGGAGCTGTTTTTT CASSTTGVGELFF
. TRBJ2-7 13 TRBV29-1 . TGCAGCGTTGCTCTAGGGAACCCCTACGAGCAGTACTTC CSVALGNPYEQYF
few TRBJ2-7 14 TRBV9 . TGTGCCAGCAGCGTAGGGACAGCTCCTAACGAGCAGTACTTC CASSVGTAPNEQYF
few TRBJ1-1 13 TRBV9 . TGTGCCAGCAGCTTAGGTGTTAGCACTGAAGCTTTCTTT CASSLGVSTEAFF
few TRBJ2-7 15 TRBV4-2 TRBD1 TGTGCCAGCAGCCAAGATCCCAGGGGGAGCTACGAGCAGTACTTC CASSQDPRGSYEQYF
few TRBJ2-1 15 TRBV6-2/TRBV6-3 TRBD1 TGTGCCAGCACCAACTTTAGGGACAGGACCAATGAGCAGTTCTTC CASTNFRDRTNEQFF
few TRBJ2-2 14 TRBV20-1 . TGCAGTGCTAGAGGACAGGAGAACACCGGGGAGCTGTTTTTT CSARGQENTGELFF
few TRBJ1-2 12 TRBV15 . TGTGCCACCAGCAGAGATGCATCTGGCTACACCTTC CATSRDASGYTF